This T cell receptor beta chain appears in the sequencing data of a study of blood T cell repertoires in COVID-19. About the study: Acute and convalescent COVID-19 samples came from the United States, Italy and Spain. In each case, the material was cDNA or gDNA derived from T cells, B-cell-depleted T cells, or PBMCs.

V was clipped by 1 base and J by 0 bases, with 16 bases between them. The CDR3 is 17 amino acids. Germline CDR1 MGHRA, CDR2 YSYEKL. Authors' analysis steps: Reference gene primer amplification in the assay estimated nucleated cell counts. TCRdb's copy holds only in-frame clones and misses some; the assay was immunoSEQ multiplex PCR. The V and J calls and clone size were taken over from that table, and D and trimming were inferred from the DNA. In the table there are more than 95,000 clones, 80% to 90% of which are singletons. This receptor was obtained from a man aged 70 or older who had recovered from COVID-19. Specimen: peripheral blood. This sequence joins TRBV4-1 and TRBJ2-7, with D possibly TRBD2 on 6 matching bases. In nucleotides, the CDR3 is TGCGCCAGCAGCCAAGTCTCCGGGACTCTTAGCTCCTACGAGCAGTACTTC. This encodes CASSQVSGTLSSYEQYF.